This T cell receptor beta chain was retrieved from a study of shared clonotypes between healthy human individuals. Study in general: Three CD4 naive, three CD4 memory, two CD8 naive and one CD8 memory plate were used per donor. Points from the study as a whole: Rarefaction indicated that sorted-subset sequencing remained incomplete although depth was large. In general, naive subsets displayed greater estimated richness than memory subsets did.

CDR1 SGHRS and CDR2 YFSETQ come from the germline V gene. The V end was cut by 4 bases, the J end by 7 bases, with 18 bases between. The CDR3 loop spans 14 amino acids. A remark on this clone: Antigen specificity is unknown.

The donors were all Caucasian adults (living in Nashville, Tennessee). Libraries were prepared by immunoSEQ multiplex PCR; TCRdb keeps only in-frame clonotypes and omits some of them. The sample lists roughly 1.4 million clones; just under 99% were seen once. Source material: naive CD4+ T cells sorted from blood. Subset here: CD45RA+ positively selected. The V gene is TRBV5-1, the J gene TRBJ2-7; tentative D call: TRBD1 (5 bases). This TCR came from a young man in good health. The CDR3 sequence: CASSPRQTYGEQYF. The DNA of the CDR3 is TGCGCCAGCAGCCCTCGACAGACGTACGGGGAGCAGTACTTC.